The 3 T cell receptor beta chains below all came from one sample that was sequenced in a study of regulatory T cells in long-lasting Graves disease. Sample time point: newly diagnosed GD, antithyroid drugs for less than 3 months. From RNA extracted from PBMCs, the TCR library was made. Investigators prepared the TCR beta libraries by applying iRepertoire HTBI primers and Arm-PCR of CDR3 regions. TCRdb passed the multiplex PCR reads through MiXCR, listing each CDR3 protein once. Among some 370,000 distinct CDR3 sequences listed, about an eighth were seen once. These sequences were also reported in another study, on T cells in Graves' hyperthyroidism and ophthalmopathy.

This specimen consisted of peripheral blood mononuclear cells (PBMCs), obtained at new diagnosis, from a patient treated with antithyroid drugs. The origin of the receptors is a woman under 30 with Graves disease.

This clonotype was detected a few times. The CDR3 DNA sequence: TGTGCCAGCAGCTTATGGGGGCGGGAACAGACCCAGTACTTC. Translation gives CASSLWGREQTQYF. The genes are TRBV7-2 and TRBJ2-5; D possibly uses TRBD1 or TRBD2 (6 bases each). The CDR3 consists of 14 residues. Trimming shortened V by 2 bases and J by 6 bases, and 13 bases separated the two germline ends. Germline V lookup: CDR1 SGHTA, CDR2 FQGNSA.

This clonotype was seen ten or more times. The chain carries TRBV20-1 and TRBJ2-3, with 9 nucleotides matching TRBD1. Germline lookup yields CDR1 DFQATT and CDR2 SNEGSKA (reference sequence). This CDR3 spans 16 amino acids. The V segment lost 0 bases and the J segment 4 bases; nucleotides outside the gene matches: 8. The CDR3 reads CSARDYRDRAADTQYF. The CDR3 DNA is TGCAGTGCTAGAGATTACCGGGACAGGGCAGCAGATACGCAGTATTTT.

Ten or more counts support this clonotype. The chain combines TRBV15 with TRBJ2-7; 8 positions agree with TRBD2. The V gene's germline CDR1 is LNHNV and CDR2 YYDKDF (reference sequence). After removal of 4 bases from V and 7 bases from J, the junction contained 12 bases not matched to a gene. The CDR3 totals 15 residues. CDR3 in DNA: TGTGCCACCAGCACGGGGTCCGGGGGGGTAAAGGAGCAGTACTTC. It encodes CATSTGSGGVKEQYF.